This TCR beta chain was captured in a study of blood T cells in healthy people across ages. The CDR3 length is 17 residues. The germline V and J ends were trimmed by 1 base and 2 bases, with 12 bases remaining between them. In germline, CDR1 is SGHTA, CDR2 FQGNSA. As concerns this clonotype: Its antigen is still unknown.

Then a second PCR, running about 6 to 12 cycles, was carried out with a sample-barcoded 5' primer and a J-beta primer mix. TCRdb reanalysed the 5' RACE reads using MiXCR and keeps one entry per CDR3 protein. The data contain over 1,500,000 distinct CDR3 sequences, around half of them singletons. Study-wide results and limits: Roughly linear age-related decline in beta diversity appeared, significant by age approximately 43. Naive CD4+ cell counts and diversity both ran higher in long-lived than in aged donors.

This sequence joins TRBV7-2 and TRBJ1-6, with D perhaps TRBD1 (5 bases). Sequenced: blood. The receptor's source is a woman between 40 and 50 years old in good health. The CDR3 region has the DNA TGTGCCAGCAGCTTAGAGGCAGGGAGGACCTATAATTCACCCCTCCACTTT. Its protein product is CASSLEAGRTYNSPLHF. Full variable domain (missing parts from reference TRBV7-2 and TRBJ1-6): GAGVSQSPSNKVTEKGKDVELRCDPISGHTALYWYRQSLGQGLEFLIYFQGNSAPDKSGLPSDRFSAERTGGSVSTLTIQRTQQEDSAVYLCASSLEAGRTYNSPLHFGNGTRLTVT.